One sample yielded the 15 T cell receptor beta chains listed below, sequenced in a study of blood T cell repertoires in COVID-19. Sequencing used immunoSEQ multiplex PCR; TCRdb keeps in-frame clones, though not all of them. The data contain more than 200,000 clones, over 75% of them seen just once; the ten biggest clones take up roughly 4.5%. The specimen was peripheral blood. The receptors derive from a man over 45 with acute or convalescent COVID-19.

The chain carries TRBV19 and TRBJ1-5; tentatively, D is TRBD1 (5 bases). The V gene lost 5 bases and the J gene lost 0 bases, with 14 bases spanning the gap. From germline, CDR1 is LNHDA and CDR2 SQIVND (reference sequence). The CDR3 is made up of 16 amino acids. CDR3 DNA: TGTGCCAGTAGTTCGCAGGGTCCTTATAGCAATCAGCCCCAGCATTTT. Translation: CASSSQGPYSNQPQHF.

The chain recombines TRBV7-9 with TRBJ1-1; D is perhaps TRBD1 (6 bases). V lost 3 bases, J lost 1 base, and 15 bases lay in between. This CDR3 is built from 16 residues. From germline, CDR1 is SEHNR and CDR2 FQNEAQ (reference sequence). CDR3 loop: CASSFGQTTRNTEAFF. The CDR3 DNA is TGTGCCAGCAGCTTCGGACAGACCACGAGGAACACTGAAGCTTTCTTT.

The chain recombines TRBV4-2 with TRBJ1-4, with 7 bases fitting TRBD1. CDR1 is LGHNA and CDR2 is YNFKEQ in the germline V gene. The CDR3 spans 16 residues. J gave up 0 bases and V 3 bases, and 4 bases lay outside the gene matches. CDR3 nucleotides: TGTGCCAGCAGCCAGGACAGGCCTTCAACTAATGAAAAACTGTTTTTT. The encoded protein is CASSQDRPSTNEKLFF.

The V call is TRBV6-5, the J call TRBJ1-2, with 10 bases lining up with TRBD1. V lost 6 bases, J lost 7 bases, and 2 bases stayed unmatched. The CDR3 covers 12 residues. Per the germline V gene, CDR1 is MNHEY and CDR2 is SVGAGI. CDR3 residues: CASSRTGGGYTF. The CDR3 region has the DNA TGTGCCAGCAGCCGGACAGGGGGTGGCTACACCTTC.

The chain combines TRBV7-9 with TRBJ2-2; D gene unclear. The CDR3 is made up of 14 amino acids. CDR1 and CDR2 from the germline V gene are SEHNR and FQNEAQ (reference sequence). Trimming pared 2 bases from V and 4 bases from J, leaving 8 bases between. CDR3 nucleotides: TGTGCCAGCAGCTTATTAGCCTCCACCGGGGAGCTGTTTTTT. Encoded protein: CASSLLASTGELFF.

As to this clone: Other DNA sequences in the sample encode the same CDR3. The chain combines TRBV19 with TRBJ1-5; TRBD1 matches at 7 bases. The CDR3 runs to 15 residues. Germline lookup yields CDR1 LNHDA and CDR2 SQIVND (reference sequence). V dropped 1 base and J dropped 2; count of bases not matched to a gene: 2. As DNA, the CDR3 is TGTGCCAGTAGTATAGGGCAGGGGGGCAATCAGCCCCAGCATTTT. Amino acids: CASSIGQGGNQPQHF.

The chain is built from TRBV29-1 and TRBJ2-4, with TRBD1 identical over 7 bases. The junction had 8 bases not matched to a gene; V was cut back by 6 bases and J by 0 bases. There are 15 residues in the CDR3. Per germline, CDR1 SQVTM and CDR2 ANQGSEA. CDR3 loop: CSVGTDLSAKNIQYF. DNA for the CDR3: TGCAGCGTCGGGACAGACTTATCAGCCAAAAACATTCAGTACTTC.

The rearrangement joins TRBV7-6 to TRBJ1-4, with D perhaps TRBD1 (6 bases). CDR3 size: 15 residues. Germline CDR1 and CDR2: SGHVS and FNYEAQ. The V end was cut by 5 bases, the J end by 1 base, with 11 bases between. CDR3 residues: CASSPQGITNEKLFF. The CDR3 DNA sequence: TGTGCCAGCAGCCCCCAGGGGATAACTAATGAAAAACTGTTTTTT.

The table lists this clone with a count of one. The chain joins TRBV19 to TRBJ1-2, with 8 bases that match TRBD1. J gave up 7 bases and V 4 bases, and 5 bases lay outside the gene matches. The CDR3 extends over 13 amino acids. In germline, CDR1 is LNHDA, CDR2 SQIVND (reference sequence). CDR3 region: CASSRGQGSGYTF. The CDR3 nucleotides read TGTGCCAGTAGTAGAGGACAGGGCAGTGGCTACACCTTC.

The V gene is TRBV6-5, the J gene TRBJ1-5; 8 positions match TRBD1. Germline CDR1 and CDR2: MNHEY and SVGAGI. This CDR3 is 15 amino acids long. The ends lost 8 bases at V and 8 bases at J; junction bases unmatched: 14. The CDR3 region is CASGKVRGLGEPQHF. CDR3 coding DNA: TGTGCCAGCGGAAAGGTCAGGGGGCTTGGGGAGCCCCAGCATTTT.

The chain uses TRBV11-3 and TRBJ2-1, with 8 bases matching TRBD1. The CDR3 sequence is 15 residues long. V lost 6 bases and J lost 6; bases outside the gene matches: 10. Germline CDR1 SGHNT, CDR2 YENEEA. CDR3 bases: TGTGCCAGCAGTTCAGGGGGCGCGGGTGCCAATGAGCAGTTCTTC. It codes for CASSSGGAGANEQFF.

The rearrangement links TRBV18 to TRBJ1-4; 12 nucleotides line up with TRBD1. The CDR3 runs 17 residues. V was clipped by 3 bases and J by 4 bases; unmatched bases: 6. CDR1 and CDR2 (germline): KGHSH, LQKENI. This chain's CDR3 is CASSPPGQGAGNEKLFF. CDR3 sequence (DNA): TGTGCCAGCTCACCTCCGGGACAGGGGGCGGGTAATGAAAAACTGTTTTTT. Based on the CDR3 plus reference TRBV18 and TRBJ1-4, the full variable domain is NAGVMQNPRHLVRRRGQEARLRCSPMKGHSHVYWYRQLPEEGLKFMVYLQKENIIDESGMPKERFSAEFPKEGPSILRIQQVVRGDSAAYFCASSPPGQGAGNEKLFFGSGTQLSVL.

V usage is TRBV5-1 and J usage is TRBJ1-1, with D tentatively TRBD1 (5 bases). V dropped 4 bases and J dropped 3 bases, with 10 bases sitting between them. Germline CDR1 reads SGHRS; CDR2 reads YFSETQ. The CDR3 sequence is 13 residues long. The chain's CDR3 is CASSPIGDTEAFF. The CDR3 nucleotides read TGCGCCAGCAGCCCCATAGGGGACACTGAAGCTTTCTTT.

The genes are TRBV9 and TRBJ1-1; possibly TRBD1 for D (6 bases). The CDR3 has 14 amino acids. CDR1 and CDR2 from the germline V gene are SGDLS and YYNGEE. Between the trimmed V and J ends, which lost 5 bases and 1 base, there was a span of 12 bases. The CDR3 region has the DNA TGTGCCAGCAGGGGGGACACCTGGAACACTGAAGCTTTCTTT. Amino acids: CASRGDTWNTEAFF.

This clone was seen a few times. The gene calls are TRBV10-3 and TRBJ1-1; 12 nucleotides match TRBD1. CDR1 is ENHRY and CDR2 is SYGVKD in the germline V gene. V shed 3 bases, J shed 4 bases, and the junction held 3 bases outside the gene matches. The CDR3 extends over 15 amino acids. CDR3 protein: CAISEPGQGATEAFF. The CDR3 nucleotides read TGTGCCATCAGTGAACCGGGACAGGGGGCCACTGAAGCTTTCTTT.